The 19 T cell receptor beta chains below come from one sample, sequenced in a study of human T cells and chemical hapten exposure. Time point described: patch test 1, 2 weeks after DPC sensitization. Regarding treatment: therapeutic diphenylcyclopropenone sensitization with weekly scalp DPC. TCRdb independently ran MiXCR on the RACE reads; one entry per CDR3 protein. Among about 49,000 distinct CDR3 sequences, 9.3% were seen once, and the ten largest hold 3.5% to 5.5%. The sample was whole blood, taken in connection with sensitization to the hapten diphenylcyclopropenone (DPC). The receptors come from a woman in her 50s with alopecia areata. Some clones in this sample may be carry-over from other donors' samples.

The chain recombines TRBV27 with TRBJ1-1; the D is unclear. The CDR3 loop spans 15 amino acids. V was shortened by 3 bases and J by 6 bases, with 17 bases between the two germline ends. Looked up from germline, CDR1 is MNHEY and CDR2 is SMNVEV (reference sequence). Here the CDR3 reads CASSFDLHGVSEAFF. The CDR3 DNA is TGTGCCAGCAGTTTCGACCTCCATGGGGTCTCTGAAGCTTTCTTT.

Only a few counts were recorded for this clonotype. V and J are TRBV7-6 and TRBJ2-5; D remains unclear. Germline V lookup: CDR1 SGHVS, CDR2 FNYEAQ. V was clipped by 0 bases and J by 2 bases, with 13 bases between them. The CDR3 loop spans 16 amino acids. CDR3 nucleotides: TGTGCCAGCAGCTTAGCGGCGCTAGGGCTACAAGAGACCCAGTACTTC. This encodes CASSLAALGLQETQYF. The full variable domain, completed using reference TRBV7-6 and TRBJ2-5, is GAGVSQSPRYKVTKRGQDVALRCDPISGHVSLYWYRQALGQGPEFLTYFNYEAQQDKSGLPNDRFSAERPEGSISTLTIQRTEQRDSAMYRCASSLAALGLQETQYFGPGTRLLVL.

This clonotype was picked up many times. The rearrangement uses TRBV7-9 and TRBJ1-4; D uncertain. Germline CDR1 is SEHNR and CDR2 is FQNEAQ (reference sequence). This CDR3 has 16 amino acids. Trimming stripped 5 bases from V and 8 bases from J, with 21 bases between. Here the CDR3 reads CASSPKSPGGWEKLFF. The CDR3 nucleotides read TGTGCCAGCAGCCCTAAGTCCCCGGGAGGTTGGGAAAAACTGTTTTTT.

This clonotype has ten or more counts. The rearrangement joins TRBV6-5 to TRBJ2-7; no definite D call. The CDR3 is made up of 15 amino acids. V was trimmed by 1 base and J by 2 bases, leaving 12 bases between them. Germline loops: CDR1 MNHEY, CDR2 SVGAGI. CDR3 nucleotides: TGTGCCAGCAGTTACTTCACCGGCAGAGCCTACGAGCAGTACTTC. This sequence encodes CASSYFTGRAYEQYF.

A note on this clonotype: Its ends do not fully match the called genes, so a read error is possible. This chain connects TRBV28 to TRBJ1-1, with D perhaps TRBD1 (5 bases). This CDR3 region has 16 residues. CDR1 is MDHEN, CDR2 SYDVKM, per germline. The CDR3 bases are TGTGCCAGCAGTCGTGGAGGACAAGGCCTGAACACTGACGCTTTCTTT. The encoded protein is CASSRGGQGLNTDAFF. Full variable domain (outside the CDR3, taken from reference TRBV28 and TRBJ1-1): DVKVTQSSRYLVKRTGEKVFLECVQDMDHENMFWYRQDPGLGLRLIYFSYDVKMKEKGDIPEGYSVSREKKERFSLILESASTNQTSMYLCASSRGGQGLNTDAFFGQGTRLTVV.

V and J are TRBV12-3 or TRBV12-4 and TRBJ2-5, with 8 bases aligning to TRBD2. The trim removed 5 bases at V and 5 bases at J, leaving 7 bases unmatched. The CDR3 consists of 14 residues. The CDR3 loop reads CASSGAGVRETQYF. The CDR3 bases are TGTGCCAGCAGTGGAGCGGGAGTCCGGGAGACCCAGTACTTC.

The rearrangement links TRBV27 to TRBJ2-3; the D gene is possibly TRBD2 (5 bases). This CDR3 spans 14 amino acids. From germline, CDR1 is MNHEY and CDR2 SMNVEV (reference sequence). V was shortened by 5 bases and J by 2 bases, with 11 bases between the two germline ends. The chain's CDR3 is CASSITSYTDTQYF. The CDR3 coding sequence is TGTGCCAGCAGTATAACTAGTTACACAGATACGCAGTATTTT.

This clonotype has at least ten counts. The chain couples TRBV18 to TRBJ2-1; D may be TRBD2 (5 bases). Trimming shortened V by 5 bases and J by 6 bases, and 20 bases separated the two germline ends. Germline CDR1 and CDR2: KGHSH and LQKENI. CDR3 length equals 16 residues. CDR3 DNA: TGTGCCAGCTCATCGATCCAAGGGAGTGGAACCAATGAGCAGTTCTTC. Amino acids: CASSSIQGSGTNEQFF.

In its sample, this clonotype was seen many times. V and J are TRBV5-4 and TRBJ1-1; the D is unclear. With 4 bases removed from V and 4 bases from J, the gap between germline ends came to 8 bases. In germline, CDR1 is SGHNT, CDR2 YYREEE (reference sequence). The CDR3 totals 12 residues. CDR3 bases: TGTGCCAGCAGCCAGCGGGGCACTGAAGCTTTCTTT. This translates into CASSQRGTEAFF.

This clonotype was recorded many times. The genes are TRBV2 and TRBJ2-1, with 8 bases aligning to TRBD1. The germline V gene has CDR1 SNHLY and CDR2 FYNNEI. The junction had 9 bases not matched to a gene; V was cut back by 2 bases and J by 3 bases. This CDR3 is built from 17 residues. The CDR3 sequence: CASSESSGTGYYNEQFF. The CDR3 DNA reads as TGTGCCAGCAGTGAAAGTAGTGGGACAGGATACTACAATGAGCAGTTCTTC.

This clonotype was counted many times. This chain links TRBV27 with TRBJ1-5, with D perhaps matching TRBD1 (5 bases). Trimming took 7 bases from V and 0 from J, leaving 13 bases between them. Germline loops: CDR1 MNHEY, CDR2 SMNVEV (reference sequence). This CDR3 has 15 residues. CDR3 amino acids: CASKVQGNSNQPQHF. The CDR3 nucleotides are TGTGCCAGCAAGGTGCAGGGAAATAGCAATCAGCCCCAGCATTTT.

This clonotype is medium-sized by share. The CDR3 coding sequence is TGTGCCAGCTCACCAACAGGGGCAGATACGCAGTATTTT. It translates to CASSPTGADTQYF. V and J are TRBV18 and TRBJ2-3; 7 bases match TRBD1. V trimming: 2 bases; J trimming: 4 bases; junction bases outside the gene matches: 0. The CDR3 totals 13 residues. Germline V gene data show CDR1 as KGHSH and CDR2 as LQKENI.

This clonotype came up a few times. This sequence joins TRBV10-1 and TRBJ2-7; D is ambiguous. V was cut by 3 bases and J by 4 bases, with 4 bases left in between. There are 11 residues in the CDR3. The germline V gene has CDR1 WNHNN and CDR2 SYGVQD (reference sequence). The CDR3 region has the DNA TGCGCCAGCAGTGATAAGTACGAGCAGTACTTC. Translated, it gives CASSDKYEQYF.

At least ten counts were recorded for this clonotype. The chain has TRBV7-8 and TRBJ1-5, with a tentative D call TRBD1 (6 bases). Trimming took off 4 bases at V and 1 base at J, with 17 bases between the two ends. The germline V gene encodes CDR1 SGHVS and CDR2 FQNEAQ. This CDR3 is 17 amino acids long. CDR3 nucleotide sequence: TGTGCCAGCAGCTCCCGTGTCGGGCAGGGGAGCAATCAGCCCCAGCATTTT. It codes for CASSSRVGQGSNQPQHF. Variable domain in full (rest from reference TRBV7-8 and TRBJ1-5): GAGVSQSPRYKVAKRGQDVALRCDPISGHVSLFWYQQALGQGPEFLTYFQNEAQLDKSGLPSDRFFAERPEGSVSTLKIQRTQQEDSAVYLCASSSRVGQGSNQPQHFGDGTRLSIL.

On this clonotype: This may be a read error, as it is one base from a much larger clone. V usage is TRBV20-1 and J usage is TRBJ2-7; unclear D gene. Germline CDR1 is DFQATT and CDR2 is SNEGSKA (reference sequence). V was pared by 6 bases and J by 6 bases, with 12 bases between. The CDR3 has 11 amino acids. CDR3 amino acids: CSAEGPSEQYF. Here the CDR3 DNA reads TGCAGTGCGGAAGGACCGAGCGAGCAGTACTTC.

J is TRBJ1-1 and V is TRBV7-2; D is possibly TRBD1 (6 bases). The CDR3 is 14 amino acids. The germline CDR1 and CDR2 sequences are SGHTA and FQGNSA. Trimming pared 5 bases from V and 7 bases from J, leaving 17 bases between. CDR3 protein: CASSPQGPKVEAFF. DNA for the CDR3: TGTGCCAGCAGCCCACAGGGTCCGAAAGTTGAAGCTTTCTTT.

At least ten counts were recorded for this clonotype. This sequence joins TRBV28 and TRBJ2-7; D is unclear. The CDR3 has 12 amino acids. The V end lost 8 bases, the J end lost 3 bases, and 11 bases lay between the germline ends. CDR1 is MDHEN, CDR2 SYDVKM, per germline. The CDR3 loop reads CASSNRNYEQYF. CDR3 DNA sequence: TGTGCCAGCTCTAACAGAAACTACGAGCAGTACTTC.

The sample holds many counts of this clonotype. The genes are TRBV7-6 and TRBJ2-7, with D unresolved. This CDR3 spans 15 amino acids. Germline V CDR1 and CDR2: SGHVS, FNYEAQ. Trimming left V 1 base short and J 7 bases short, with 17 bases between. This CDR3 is CASSLEFGRLSEQYF. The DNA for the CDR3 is TGTGCCAGCAGCTTAGAATTCGGCCGCCTATCTGAGCAGTACTTC.

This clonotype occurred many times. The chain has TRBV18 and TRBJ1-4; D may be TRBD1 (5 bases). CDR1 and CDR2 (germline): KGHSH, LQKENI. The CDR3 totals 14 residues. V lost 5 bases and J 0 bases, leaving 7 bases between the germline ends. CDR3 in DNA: TGTGCCAGCTCAGCGACAGCAACTAATGAAAAACTGTTTTTT. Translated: CASSATATNEKLFF.